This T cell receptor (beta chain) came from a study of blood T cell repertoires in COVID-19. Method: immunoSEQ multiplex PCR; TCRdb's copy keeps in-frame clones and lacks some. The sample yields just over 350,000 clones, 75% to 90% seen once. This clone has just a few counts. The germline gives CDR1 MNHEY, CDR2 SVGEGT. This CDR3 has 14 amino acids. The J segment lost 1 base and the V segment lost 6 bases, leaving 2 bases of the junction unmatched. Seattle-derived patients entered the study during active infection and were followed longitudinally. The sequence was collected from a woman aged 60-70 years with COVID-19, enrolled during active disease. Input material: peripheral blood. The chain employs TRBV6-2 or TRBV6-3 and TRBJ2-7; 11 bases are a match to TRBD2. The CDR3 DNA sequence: TGTGCCAGCAGCGGGACTAGCGGATCCTACGAGCAGTACTTC. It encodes CASSGTSGSYEQYF.